Below, 3 T cell receptor beta chains from the same sample are listed, as sequenced in a study of cytomegalovirus exposure and HLA in healthy donors (dated by TCRdb to 2017 to 2019). The library was generated by the immunoSEQ multiplex PCR assay. For the multiplex PCR, a mixture combining 60 forward primers for TCR Vbeta segments and 13 reverse primers for TCR Jbeta segments was used. The immuneACCESS repertoire file appears here via TCRdb, limited to in-frame rearrangements. These files lack a portion of the clones; in checked studies, under half of the deficit traces to unresolved V genes, and the cause of the others is not known. For this sample the table gives about 130,000 clones, of which around 73% were detected only once. The top ten clonotypes cover about 1.5% of the sample. The sequencing sample was made of PBMCs. Receptor source: a female donor in good health and CMV-seronegative.

V gene TRBV5-1 combines with J gene TRBJ2-1; TRBD1 agrees at 10 bases. With V trimmed by 0 bases and J by 6 bases, 12 bases remained unmatched. This CDR3 is 18 amino acids long. Germline CDR1 is SGHRS and CDR2 is YFSETQ. For the CDR3, the DNA is TGCGCCAGCAGCTTGGTCCCCCTAGGGACAGGGGCGGCCAATGAGCAGTTCTTC. It codes for CASSLVPLGTGAANEQFF.

This clone has more than one count but fewer than ten. V is TRBV28 and J is TRBJ1-1; 10 bases map to TRBD1. The V gene's germline CDR1 is MDHEN and CDR2 SYDVKM. Unmatched junction bases numbered 13, after V lost 5 bases and J lost 7 bases. This CDR3 is built from 16 residues. CDR3 amino acids: CASSPDRGPGLVEAFF. CDR3 coding DNA: TGTGCCAGCAGTCCAGACAGGGGGCCAGGGTTGGTTGAAGCTTTCTTT.

This chain uses TRBV9 with TRBJ2-5, with a tentative D call TRBD1 (5 bases). Per germline, CDR1 SGDLS and CDR2 YYNGEE. The CDR3 consists of 12 residues. V lost 4 bases and J lost 5, with 9 bases in between. The CDR3 protein is CASSPQGETQYF. The CDR3 DNA reads as TGTGCCAGCAGCCCTCAGGGTGAGACCCAGTACTTC.